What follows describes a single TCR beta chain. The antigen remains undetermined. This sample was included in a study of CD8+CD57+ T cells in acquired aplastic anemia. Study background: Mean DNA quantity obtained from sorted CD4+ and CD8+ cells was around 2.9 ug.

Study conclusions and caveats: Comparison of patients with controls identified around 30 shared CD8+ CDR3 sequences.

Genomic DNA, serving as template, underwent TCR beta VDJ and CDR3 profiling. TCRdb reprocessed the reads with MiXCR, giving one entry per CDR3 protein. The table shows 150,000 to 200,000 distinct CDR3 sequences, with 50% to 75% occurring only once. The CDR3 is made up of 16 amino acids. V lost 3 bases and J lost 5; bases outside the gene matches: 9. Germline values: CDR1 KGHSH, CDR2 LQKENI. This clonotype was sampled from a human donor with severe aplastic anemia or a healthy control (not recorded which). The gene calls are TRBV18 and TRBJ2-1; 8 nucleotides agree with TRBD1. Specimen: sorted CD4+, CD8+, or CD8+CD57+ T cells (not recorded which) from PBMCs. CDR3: CASSPLDRDDDNEQFF. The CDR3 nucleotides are TGTGCCAGCTCACCTCTGGACAGGGACGACGACAATGAGCAGTTCTTC.